This entry is about one TCR beta chain. The length of the CDR3 is 17 residues. The junction had 12 bases not matched to a gene; V was cut back by 3 bases and J by 2 bases. Germline assignment: CDR1 DFQATT and CDR2 SNEGSKA (reference sequence). In the source study's methods: Reference gene primer amplification gave nucleated cell count estimates. Some clones are missing from TCRdb's copy, which holds only in-frame ones; the method was immunoSEQ multiplex PCR. V, J and clone size are taken as reported in that table, and D and trimming were inferred from the DNA itself. Of some 100,000 clones in the sample, roughly 89% were seen once. These data come from a study of blood T cell repertoires in COVID-19. Overall study context: COVID-19 samples collected from the United States, Italy and Spain covered acute and convalescent phases. Sample material is recorded as cDNA or gDNA derived from T cells, B-cell-depleted T cells, or PBMCs.

Sequencing was performed on peripheral blood. This rearrangement joins TRBV20-1 to TRBJ2-7; 11 bases match TRBD2. The clonotype was recovered from a man between 70 and 80 years old with acute or convalescent COVID-19. In DNA, the CDR3 is TGCAGTGCTAGTGGTCTAGCGGGGGGCGCTGGGGCCTACGAGCAGTACTTC. Protein: CSASGLAGGAGAYEQYF.